The 9 T cell receptor beta chains reported below all come from one sample, sequenced in a study of cytomegalovirus exposure and HLA in healthy donors. A multiplex PCR was run with 60 Vbeta primers and 13 Jbeta primers. TCRdb keeps only in-frame clones here, not all; method: immunoSEQ multiplex PCR. Seen here are tens of thousands of clones, just under 75% observed once, and the top ten hold about an eighth. The specimen was PBMCs. All receptors derive from a human donor in good health.

The chain links TRBV5-1 to TRBJ2-7; D unclear. V lost 0 bases and J 1 base, leaving 11 bases between the germline ends. This CDR3 contains 15 residues. CDR1 and CDR2 (germline): SGHRS, YFSETQ. CDR3 nucleotides: TGCGCCAGCAGCTTGGTACCCCCGGAGTCCTACGAGCAGTACTTC. Its translation: CASSLVPPESYEQYF. The full variable domain, completed using reference TRBV5-1 and TRBJ2-7, is KAGVTQTPRYLIKTRGQQVTLSCSPISGHRSVSWYQQTPGQGLQFLFEYFSETQRNKGNFPGRFSGRQFSNSRSEMNVSTLELGDSALYLCASSLVPPESYEQYFGPGTRLTVT.

This clone has more than one count but fewer than ten. V is TRBV4-1 and J is TRBJ1-4; D unresolved. The length of the CDR3 is 16 residues. Germline values: CDR1 MGHRA, CDR2 YSYEKL. Trimming removed 2 bases from V and 0 bases from J, with 10 bases in between. The CDR3 protein is CASSQTPGATNEKLFF. CDR3 coding DNA: TGCGCCAGCAGCCAAACCCCCGGGGCAACTAATGAAAAACTGTTTTTT.

The V call is TRBV4-1, the J call TRBJ2-7; 9 bases map to TRBD1. V trimming: 1 base; J trimming: 1 base; junction bases outside the gene matches: 11. From germline, CDR1 is MGHRA and CDR2 YSYEKL. The CDR3 length is 18 residues. CDR3 nucleotide sequence: TGCGCCAGCAGCCAAGTCGTCTTAGGGACAGGGAGGTCCTACGAGCAGTACTTC. Protein sequence: CASSQVVLGTGRSYEQYF.

The CDR3 sequence is CASSSERDYSYEQYF. The CDR3 DNA sequence: TGTGCCAGCAGTTCTGAGCGGGATTACTCCTACGAGCAGTACTTC. The chain has TRBV6-5 and TRBJ2-7; 7 bases agree with TRBD2. Germline V gene sequence: CDR1 MNHEY, CDR2 SVGAGI. After removal of 4 bases from V and 0 bases from J, the junction contained 6 bases not matched to a gene. This CDR3 has 15 amino acids.

This clone was seen a few times. V usage is TRBV7-8 and J usage is TRBJ1-1; D not resolved. CDR1 is SGHVS, CDR2 FQNEAQ, per germline. V lost 5 bases and J lost 1, with 14 bases in between. The CDR3 is made up of 15 amino acids. CDR3 sequence (DNA): TGTGCCAGCAGCATCGGCGCTTCGGGGAACACTGAAGCTTTCTTT. Its translation is CASSIGASGNTEAFF.

The genes are TRBV7-2 and TRBJ1-5; 8 bases align to TRBD1. Germline CDR1 is SGHTA and CDR2 is FQGNSA. V gave up 5 bases and J gave up 5 bases; unmatched junction bases: 2. The length of the CDR3 is 13 residues. The CDR3, as DNA: TGTGCCAGCAGCACACAGGGGGATCAGCCCCAGCATTTT. Encoded protein: CASSTQGDQPQHF.

This clone was picked up one time. The chain combines TRBV7-9 with TRBJ2-2, with D uncertain. V dropped 5 bases and J dropped 6 bases, with 4 bases sitting between them. The length of the CDR3 is 11 residues. Germline CDR1 reads SEHNR; CDR2 reads FQNEAQ (reference sequence). The CDR3 spells CASSRAGELFF. CDR3 DNA sequence: TGTGCCAGCAGCCGGGCCGGGGAGCTGTTTTTT.

The rearrangement joins TRBV4-1 to TRBJ2-5; perhaps TRBD1 as D (6 bases). CDR3 length: 14 residues. V lost 3 bases and J 5 bases, leaving 13 bases between the germline ends. Germline-derived CDR1 and CDR2 are MGHRA and YSYEKL. The CDR3 is CASSQSGVVETQYF. The CDR3 bases are TGCGCCAGCAGCCAGTCAGGGGTGGTCGAGACCCAGTACTTC.

The V and J genes are TRBV5-1 and TRBJ1-1, with D possibly matching TRBD1 (5 bases). Trimming took off 3 bases at V and 1 base at J, with 10 bases between the two ends. The CDR3 consists of 14 residues. Germline V gives CDR1 SGHRS, CDR2 YFSETQ. The CDR3 nucleotides are TGCGCCAGCAGCTGGGGGGTTGGGAACACTGAAGCTTTCTTT. Translated: CASSWGVGNTEAFF.